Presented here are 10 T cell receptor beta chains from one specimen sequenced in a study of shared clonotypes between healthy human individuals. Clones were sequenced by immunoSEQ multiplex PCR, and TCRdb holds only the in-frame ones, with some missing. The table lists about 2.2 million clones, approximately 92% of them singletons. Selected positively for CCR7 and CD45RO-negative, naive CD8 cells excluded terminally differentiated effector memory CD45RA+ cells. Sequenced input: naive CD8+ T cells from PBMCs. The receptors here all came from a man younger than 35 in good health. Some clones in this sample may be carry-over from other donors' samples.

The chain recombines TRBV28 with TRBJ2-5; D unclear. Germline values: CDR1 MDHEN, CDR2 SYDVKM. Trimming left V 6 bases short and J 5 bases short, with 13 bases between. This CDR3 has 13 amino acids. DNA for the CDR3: TGTGCCAGCAGGAGATCCCTCAGGGAGACCCAGTACTTC. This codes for CASRRSLRETQYF.

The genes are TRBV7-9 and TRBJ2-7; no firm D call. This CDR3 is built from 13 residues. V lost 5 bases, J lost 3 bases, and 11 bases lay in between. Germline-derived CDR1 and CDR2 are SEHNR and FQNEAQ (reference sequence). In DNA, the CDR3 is TGTGCCAGCAGCATGACTCTCAACTACGAGCAGTACTTC. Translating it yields CASSMTLNYEQYF.

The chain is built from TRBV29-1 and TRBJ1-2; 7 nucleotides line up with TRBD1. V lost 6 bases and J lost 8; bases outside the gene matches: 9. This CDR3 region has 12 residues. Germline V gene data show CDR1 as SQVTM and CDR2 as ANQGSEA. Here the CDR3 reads CSVKGALGGYTF. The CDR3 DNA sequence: TGCAGCGTAAAGGGGGCTCTCGGCGGCTACACCTTC.

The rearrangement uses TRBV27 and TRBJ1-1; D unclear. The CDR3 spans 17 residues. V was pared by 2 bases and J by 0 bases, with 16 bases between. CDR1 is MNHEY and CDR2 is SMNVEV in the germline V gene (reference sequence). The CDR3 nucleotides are TGTGCCAGCAGTTTACTATGGACGGCAGGTATGAACACTGAAGCTTTCTTT. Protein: CASSLLWTAGMNTEAFF.

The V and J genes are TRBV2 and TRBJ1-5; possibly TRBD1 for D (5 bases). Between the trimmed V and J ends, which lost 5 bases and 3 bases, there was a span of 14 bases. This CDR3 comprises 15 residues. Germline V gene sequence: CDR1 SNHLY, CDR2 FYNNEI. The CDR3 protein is CASSPFDSINQPQHF. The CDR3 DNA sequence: TGTGCCAGCAGTCCATTCGACAGCATCAATCAGCCCCAGCATTTT.

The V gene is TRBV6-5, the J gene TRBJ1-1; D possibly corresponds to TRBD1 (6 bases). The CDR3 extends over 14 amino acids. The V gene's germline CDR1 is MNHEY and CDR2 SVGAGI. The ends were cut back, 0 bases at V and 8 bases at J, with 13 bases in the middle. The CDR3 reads CASSYSRGGGEAFF. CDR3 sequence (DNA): TGTGCCAGCAGTTACTCGCGGGGGGGCGGAGAAGCTTTCTTT.

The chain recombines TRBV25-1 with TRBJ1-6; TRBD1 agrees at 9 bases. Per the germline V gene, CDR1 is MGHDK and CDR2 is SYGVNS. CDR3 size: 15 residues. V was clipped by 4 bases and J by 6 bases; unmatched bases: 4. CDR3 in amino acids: CASSGRTGVNSPLHF. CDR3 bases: TGTGCCAGCAGTGGCAGGACAGGGGTTAATTCACCCCTCCACTTT.

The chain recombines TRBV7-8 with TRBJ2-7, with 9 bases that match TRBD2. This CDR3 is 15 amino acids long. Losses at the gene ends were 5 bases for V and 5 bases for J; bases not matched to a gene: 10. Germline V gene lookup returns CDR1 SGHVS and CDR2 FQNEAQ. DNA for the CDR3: TGTGCCAGCAGCACAACTCGCGGGAGGGCCGACGAGCAGTACTTC. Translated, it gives CASSTTRGRADEQYF.

CDR3 DNA sequence: TGCGCCAGCAGCCAAGGGAGGCCAGGGACTAGTCTGAACACTGAAGCTTTCTTT. This translates into CASSQGRPGTSLNTEAFF. The chain links TRBV4-1 to TRBJ1-1, with D possibly matching TRBD1 (5 bases). CDR3 size: 18 residues. In germline, CDR1 is MGHRA, CDR2 YSYEKL. Trimming took 1 base from V and 0 from J, leaving 18 bases between them.

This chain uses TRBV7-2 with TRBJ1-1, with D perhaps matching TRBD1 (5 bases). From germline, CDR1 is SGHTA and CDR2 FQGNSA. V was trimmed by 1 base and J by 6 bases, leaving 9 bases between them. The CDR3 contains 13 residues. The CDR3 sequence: CASSLGGAAEAFF. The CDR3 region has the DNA TGTGCCAGCAGCTTAGGAGGGGCGGCTGAAGCTTTCTTT.